The 21 T cell receptor beta chains in this list originate from one sample, sequenced in a study of T cell repertoires in cytomegalovirus infection. TCRdb used MiXCR to reprocess the reads, holding one entry per CDR3 protein. Counted here are roughly 220,000 distinct CDR3 sequences, less than 50% occurring once; the ten biggest clones make up approximately 59%. For these TCRs, the target antigens are not known. Specimen: CD8+ T cells from cultured PBMCs, collected from culture after CMV antigen stimulation. The receptors shown here come from a human donor in good health (CMV status not recorded). Some clones in this sample may be carry-over from other donors' samples.

This clonotype was seen once. CDR3: CASSLRGAEQYF. The CDR3 DNA is TGTGCCAGCAGCTTAAGGGGGGCCGAGCAGTACTTC. V gene TRBV11-2 combines with J gene TRBJ2-7; D possibly matches TRBD1 or TRBD2 (6 bases each). V was trimmed by 2 bases and J by 6 bases, leaving 8 bases between them. CDR1 and CDR2 (germline): SGHAT, FQNNGV. CDR3 size: 12 residues.

This chain uses TRBV5-5 with TRBJ2-1; D gene unclear. Germline loops: CDR1 SGHKS, CDR2 YYEKEE (reference sequence). There are 14 residues in the CDR3. The V end was cut by 2 bases, the J end by 4 bases, with 10 bases between. The CDR3 loop reads CASSFHGSYNEQFF. CDR3 in DNA: TGTGCCAGCAGCTTTCACGGATCGTACAATGAGCAGTTCTTC.

The rearrangement links TRBV4-3 to TRBJ1-1, with D possibly matching TRBD1 (5 bases). The CDR3 is 13 residues long. Germline V gives CDR1 LGHNA, CDR2 YSLEER. V lost 1 base and J lost 8, with 11 bases in between. CDR3 amino acids: CASSQAGGSEAFF. Written as DNA, the CDR3 is TGCGCCAGCAGCCAAGCGGGGGGATCCGAAGCTTTCTTT.

Points on this clonotype: Mismatch with germline at one junction end may stem from a read error. The chain carries TRBV13 and TRBJ1-6, with 7 bases matching TRBD1. From germline, CDR1 is PRHDT and CDR2 FYEKMQ (reference sequence). This CDR3 is 15 amino acids long. CDR3 nucleotides: TGCGCCAGCAGCTTGAACAGGGGACCGAATTCACCCCTCCACTTT. This sequence encodes CASSLNRGPNSPLHF.

The genes are TRBV5-1 and TRBJ2-1; D is uncertain. Germline V gene data show CDR1 as SGHRS and CDR2 as YFSETQ. V lost 4 bases to trimming and J lost 10 bases, with 12 bases between them. This CDR3 has 12 residues. Here the CDR3 reads CASSAGLREQFF. The CDR3 DNA follows: TGCGCCAGCAGCGCCGGCCTTCGCGAGCAGTTCTTC.

The chain combines TRBV7-9 with TRBJ2-7, with a weak D call TRBD2 (5 bases). V lost 3 bases to trimming and J lost 0 bases, with 15 bases between them. Germline lookup yields CDR1 SEHNR and CDR2 FQNEAQ (reference sequence). CDR3 size: 16 residues. CDR3 DNA: TGTGCCAGCAGCTTCATACTAGGTTCGAGCTCCTACGAGCAGTACTTC. Protein product: CASSFILGSSSYEQYF.

In DNA form, the CDR3 reads TGTGCCAGCAGTTTAAGGAACGGGAACTACGAGCAGTACTTC. The encoded protein is CASSLRNGNYEQYF. This sequence joins TRBV12-3 or TRBV12-4 and TRBJ2-7; TRBD2 might be the D (5 bases). The CDR3 is made up of 14 amino acids. Trimming removed 2 bases from V and 3 bases from J, with 11 bases in between.

There are a few counts of this clonotype. The rearrangement joins TRBV7-2 to TRBJ2-7, with D perhaps assigned TRBD1 or TRBD2 (6 bases each). V was clipped by 0 bases and J by 5 bases, with 8 bases between them. Germline V CDR1 and CDR2: SGHTA, FQGNSA. The CDR3 length is 13 residues. CDR3 sequence reads: CASSLAGGHEQYF. CDR3 sequence (DNA): TGTGCCAGCAGCTTAGCGGGGGGCCACGAGCAGTACTTC.

V gene TRBV19 combines with J gene TRBJ1-2; 10 positions agree with TRBD1. Trimming removed 7 bases from V and 6 bases from J; junction bases left unmatched: 8. The CDR3 sequence is 14 residues long. Germline loops: CDR1 LNHDA, CDR2 SQIVND (reference sequence). The CDR3 region has the DNA TGTGCCAGTACCCTTTGGGGGACAGGGGATGGCTACACCTTC. Its protein is CASTLWGTGDGYTF.

There are a few counts of this clonotype. V and J are TRBV4-1 and TRBJ2-1; the D is unclear. There are 13 residues in the CDR3. The V gene's germline CDR1 is MGHRA and CDR2 YSYEKL. The V end lost 3 bases, the J end lost 8 bases, and 11 bases lay between the germline ends. This chain's CDR3 is CASSQSGVDEQFF. CDR3 in DNA: TGCGCCAGCAGCCAGTCTGGTGTGGATGAGCAGTTCTTC.

This clonotype was counted between two and nine times. The chain recombines TRBV7-2 with TRBJ1-1; a possible D gene is TRBD1 (6 bases). CDR3 length: 15 amino acids. The germline gives CDR1 SGHTA, CDR2 FQGNSA. Trimming pared 5 bases from V and 1 base from J, leaving 14 bases between. The CDR3 DNA reads as TGTGCCAGCAGCCTAAGGGGGAAAGGGAACACTGAAGCTTTCTTT. Translating gives CASSLRGKGNTEAFF.

This clonotype was counted only a few times. This chain joins TRBV7-9 and TRBJ2-6, with a weak D call TRBD1 (6 bases). This CDR3 region has 17 residues. Trimming cost V 5 bases and J 0 bases, with 14 bases left between them. Germline V gives CDR1 SEHNR, CDR2 FQNEAQ (reference sequence). The CDR3 DNA reads as TGTGCCAGCAGCCGACGGGACACAAGCTCTGGGGCCAACGTCCTGACTTTC. Translated: CASSRRDTSSGANVLTF.

J is TRBJ2-3 and V is TRBV7-3; TRBD1 might be the D (6 bases). The CDR3 length is 13 residues. Germline CDR1 reads SGHTA; CDR2 reads FQGTGA. V dropped 6 bases and J dropped 1 base, with 8 bases sitting between them. This chain's CDR3 is CASREGGTDTQYF. For the CDR3, the DNA is TGTGCCAGCAGAGAGGGGGGCACAGATACGCAGTATTTT.

This clonotype was counted a few times. The chain employs TRBV2 and TRBJ2-1; 7 bases match TRBD2. The CDR3 extends over 14 amino acids. CDR1 and CDR2 from the germline V gene are SNHLY and FYNNEI. Trimming cost V 3 bases and J 9 bases; bases outside gene matches: 8. CDR3 protein: CASSEERGRGEQFF. CDR3 nucleotide sequence: TGTGCCAGCAGTGAGGAGCGGGGAAGGGGTGAGCAGTTCTTC.

V and J are TRBV6-1 and TRBJ1-1; D unclear. In germline, CDR1 is MNHNS, CDR2 SASEGT. V was pared by 6 bases and J by 3 bases, with 11 bases between. The CDR3 loop spans 13 amino acids. CDR3 DNA: TGTGCCAGCAGGAGAAGGGTGGACACTGAAGCTTTCTTT. It encodes CASRRRVDTEAFF.

V is TRBV7-9 and J is TRBJ1-1; 7 bases are a match to TRBD1. Germline CDR1 and CDR2: SEHNR and FQNEAQ (reference sequence). V gave up 1 base and J gave up 1 base; unmatched junction bases: 6. The CDR3 is 16 residues long. The DNA for the CDR3 is TGTGCCAGCAGCTTAGGGACAGGACCCTGGAACACTGAAGCTTTCTTT. This encodes CASSLGTGPWNTEAFF.

This clonotype showed up many times. This rearrangement joins TRBV7-2 to TRBJ1-2; no clear D gene. V was shortened by 5 bases and J by 2 bases, with 12 bases between the two germline ends. This CDR3 comprises 14 residues. Per germline, CDR1 SGHTA and CDR2 FQGNSA. This CDR3 reads CASSPLHPNYGYTF. CDR3 in DNA: TGTGCCAGCAGCCCCTTGCATCCCAACTATGGCTACACCTTC.

The chain employs TRBV2 and TRBJ2-1; 11 nucleotides agree with TRBD1. The CDR3 has 13 residues. Germline loops: CDR1 SNHLY, CDR2 FYNNEI. The V gene end was trimmed by 7 bases and the J gene end by 7 bases; junction bases not matched to a gene: 3. The CDR3 DNA follows: TGTGCCAGCATTGGGACAGGGGGAAATGAGCAGTTCTTC. It yields the protein CASIGTGGNEQFF. Looking up the rest from reference TRBV2 and TRBJ2-1 gives the full variable domain: EPEVTQTPSHQVTQMGQEVILRCVPISNHLYFYWYRQILGQKVEFLVSFYNNEISEKSEIFDDQFSVERPDGSNFTLKIRSTKLEDSAMYFCASIGTGGNEQFFGPGTRLTVL.

The chain recombines TRBV6-5 with TRBJ1-5, with D possibly matching TRBD1 (6 bases). Germline CDR1 and CDR2: MNHEY and SVGAGI. Trimming cost V 5 bases and J 3 bases, with 11 bases left between them. CDR3 length equals 14 residues. CDR3 sequence reads: CASSQQGYNQPQHF. DNA for the CDR3: TGTGCCAGCAGTCAACAGGGTTACAATCAGCCCCAGCATTTT.

The genes are TRBV9 and TRBJ2-2; 10 bases line up with TRBD1. V lost 0 bases to trimming and J lost 4 bases; unmatched junction nucleotides: 3. CDR3 length equals 16 residues. The germline CDR1 and CDR2 sequences are SGDLS and YYNGEE. The CDR3 here is CASSVAGTGVTGELFF. The CDR3 region has the DNA TGTGCCAGCAGCGTAGCGGGGACAGGGGTCACCGGGGAGCTGTTTTTT.

The chain carries TRBV6-5 and TRBJ2-7; the D gene is possibly TRBD1 (6 bases). The CDR3 is made up of 15 amino acids. Trimming pared 6 bases from V and 0 bases from J, leaving 15 bases between. Per germline, CDR1 MNHEY and CDR2 SVGAGI. CDR3 region: CASRLTGFGSYEQYF. In nucleotides, the CDR3 is TGTGCCAGCAGATTGACAGGCTTCGGCTCCTACGAGCAGTACTTC.